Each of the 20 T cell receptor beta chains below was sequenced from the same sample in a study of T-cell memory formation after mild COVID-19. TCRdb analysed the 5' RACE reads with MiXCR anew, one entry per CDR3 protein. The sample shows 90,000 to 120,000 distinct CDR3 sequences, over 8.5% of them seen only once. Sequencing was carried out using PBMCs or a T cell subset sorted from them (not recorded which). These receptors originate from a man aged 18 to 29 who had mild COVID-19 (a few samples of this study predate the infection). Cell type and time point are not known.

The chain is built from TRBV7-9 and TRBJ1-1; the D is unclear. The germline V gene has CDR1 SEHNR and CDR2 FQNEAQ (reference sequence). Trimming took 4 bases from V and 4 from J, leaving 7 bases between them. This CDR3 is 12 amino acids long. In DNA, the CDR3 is TGTGCCAGCAGCTCCCCCCTCACTGAAGCTTTCTTT. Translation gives CASSSPLTEAFF.

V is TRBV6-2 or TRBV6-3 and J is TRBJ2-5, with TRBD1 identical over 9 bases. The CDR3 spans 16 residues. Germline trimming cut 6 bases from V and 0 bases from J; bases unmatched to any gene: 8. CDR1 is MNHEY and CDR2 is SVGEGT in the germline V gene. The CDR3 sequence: CASSRGTGRNQETQYF. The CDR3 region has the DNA TGTGCCAGCAGCCGCGGGACAGGGAGAAACCAAGAGACCCAGTACTTC.

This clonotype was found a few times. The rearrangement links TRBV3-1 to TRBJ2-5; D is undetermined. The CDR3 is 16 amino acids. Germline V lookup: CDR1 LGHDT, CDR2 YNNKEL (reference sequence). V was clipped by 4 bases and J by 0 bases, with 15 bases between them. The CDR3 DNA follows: TGTGCCAGCAGCCTCACGTTAGGACGTTACCAAGAGACCCAGTACTTC. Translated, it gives CASSLTLGRYQETQYF.

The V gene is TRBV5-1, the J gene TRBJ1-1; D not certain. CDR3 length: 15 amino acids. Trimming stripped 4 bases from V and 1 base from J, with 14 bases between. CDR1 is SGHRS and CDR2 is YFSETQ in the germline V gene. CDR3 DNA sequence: TGCGCCAGCAGCCCCGCAGTCCTCACGAACACTGAAGCTTTCTTT. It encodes CASSPAVLTNTEAFF.

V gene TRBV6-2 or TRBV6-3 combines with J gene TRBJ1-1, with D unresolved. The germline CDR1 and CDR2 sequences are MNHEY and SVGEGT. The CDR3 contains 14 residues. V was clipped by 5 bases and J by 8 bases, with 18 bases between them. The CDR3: CASSTPGRSMEAFF. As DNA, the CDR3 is TGTGCCAGCAGTACCCCCGGCCGATCGATGGAAGCTTTCTTT.

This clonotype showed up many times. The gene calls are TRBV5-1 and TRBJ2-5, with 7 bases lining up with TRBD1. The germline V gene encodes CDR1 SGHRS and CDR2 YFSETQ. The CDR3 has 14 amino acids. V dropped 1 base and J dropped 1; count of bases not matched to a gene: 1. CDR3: CASSLRDSQETQYF. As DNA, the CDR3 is TGCGCCAGCAGCTTGAGGGACAGCCAAGAGACCCAGTACTTC.

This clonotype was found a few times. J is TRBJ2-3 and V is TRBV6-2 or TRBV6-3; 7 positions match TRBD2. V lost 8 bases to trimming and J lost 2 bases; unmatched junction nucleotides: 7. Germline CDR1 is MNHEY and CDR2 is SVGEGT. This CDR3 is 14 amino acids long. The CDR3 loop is CASGAGLVTDTQYF. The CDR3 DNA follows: TGTGCCAGCGGAGCGGGGTTAGTCACAGATACGCAGTATTTT.

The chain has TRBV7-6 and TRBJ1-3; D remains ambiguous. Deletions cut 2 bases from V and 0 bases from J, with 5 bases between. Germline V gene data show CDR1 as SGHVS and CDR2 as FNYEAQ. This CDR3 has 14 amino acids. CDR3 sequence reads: CASSLFVSGNTIYF. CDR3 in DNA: TGTGCCAGCAGCTTATTTGTCTCTGGAAACACCATATATTTT.

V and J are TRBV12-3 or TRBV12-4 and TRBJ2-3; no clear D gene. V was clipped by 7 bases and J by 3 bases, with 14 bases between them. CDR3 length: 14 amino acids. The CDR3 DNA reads TGTGCCAGCACCCTATGGCTCCCGACAGATACGCAGTATTTT. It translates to CASTLWLPTDTQYF.

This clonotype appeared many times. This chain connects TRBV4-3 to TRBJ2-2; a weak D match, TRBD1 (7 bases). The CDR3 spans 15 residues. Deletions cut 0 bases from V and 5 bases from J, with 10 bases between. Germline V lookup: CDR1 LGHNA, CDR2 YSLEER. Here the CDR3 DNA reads TGCGCCAGCAGCCAAGAGGGGGGACAGACCGGGGAGCTGTTTTTT. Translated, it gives CASSQEGGQTGELFF.

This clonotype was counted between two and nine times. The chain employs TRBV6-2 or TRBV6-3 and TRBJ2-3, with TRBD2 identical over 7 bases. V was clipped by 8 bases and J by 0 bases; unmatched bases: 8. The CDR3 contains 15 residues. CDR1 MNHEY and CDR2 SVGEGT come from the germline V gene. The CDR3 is CASRGRVASTDTQYF. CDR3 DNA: TGTGCCAGCCGAGGGAGGGTCGCTAGCACAGATACGCAGTATTTT.

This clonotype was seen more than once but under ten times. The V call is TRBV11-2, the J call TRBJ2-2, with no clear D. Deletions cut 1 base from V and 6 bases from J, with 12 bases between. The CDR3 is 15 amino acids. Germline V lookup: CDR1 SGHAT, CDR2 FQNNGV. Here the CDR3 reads CASSLGSKASGELFF. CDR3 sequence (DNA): TGTGCCAGCAGCTTAGGGTCTAAGGCGTCCGGGGAGCTGTTTTTT.

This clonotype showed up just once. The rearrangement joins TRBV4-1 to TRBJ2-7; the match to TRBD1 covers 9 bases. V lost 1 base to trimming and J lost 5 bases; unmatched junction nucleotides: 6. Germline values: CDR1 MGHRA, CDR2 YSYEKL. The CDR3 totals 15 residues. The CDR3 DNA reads TGCGCCAGCAGCCAAGCAGGGACAGGGTACAACGAGCAGTACTTC. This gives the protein CASSQAGTGYNEQYF.

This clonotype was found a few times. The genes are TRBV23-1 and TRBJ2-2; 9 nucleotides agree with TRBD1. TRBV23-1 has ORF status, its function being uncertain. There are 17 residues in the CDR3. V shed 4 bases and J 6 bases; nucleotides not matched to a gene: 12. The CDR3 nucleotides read TGCGCCAGCAGTCCGGGACAGGGAGAACGGGCGGCCGGGGAGCTGTTTTTT. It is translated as CASSPGQGERAAGELFF.

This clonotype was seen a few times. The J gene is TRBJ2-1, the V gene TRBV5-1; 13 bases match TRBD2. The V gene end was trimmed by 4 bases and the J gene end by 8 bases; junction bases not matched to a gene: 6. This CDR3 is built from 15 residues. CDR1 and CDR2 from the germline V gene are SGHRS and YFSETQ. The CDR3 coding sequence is TGCGCCAGCAGCCCGGGACTAGCGGGGTTGGATGAGCAGTTCTTC. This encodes CASSPGLAGLDEQFF.

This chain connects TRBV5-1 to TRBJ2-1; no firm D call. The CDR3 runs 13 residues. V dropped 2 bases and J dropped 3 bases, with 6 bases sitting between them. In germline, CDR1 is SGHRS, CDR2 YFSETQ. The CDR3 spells CASSFEIYNEQFF. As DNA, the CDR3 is TGCGCCAGCAGCTTCGAGATCTACAATGAGCAGTTCTTC. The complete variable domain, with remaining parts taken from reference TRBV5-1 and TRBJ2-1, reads KAGVTQTPRYLIKTRGQQVTLSCSPISGHRSVSWYQQTPGQGLQFLFEYFSETQRNKGNFPGRFSGRQFSNSRSEMNVSTLELGDSALYLCASSFEIYNEQFFGPGTRLTVL.

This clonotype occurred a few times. Here the CDR3 reads CASTSGTGNTEAFF. CDR3 nucleotide sequence: TGTGCCAGCACCTCCGGGACAGGGAACACTGAAGCTTTCTTT. V and J are TRBV7-9 and TRBJ1-1; 8 bases align to TRBD1. Per the germline V gene, CDR1 is SEHNR and CDR2 is FQNEAQ (reference sequence). CDR3 length: 14 amino acids. The ends lost 7 bases at V and 1 base at J; junction bases unmatched: 5.

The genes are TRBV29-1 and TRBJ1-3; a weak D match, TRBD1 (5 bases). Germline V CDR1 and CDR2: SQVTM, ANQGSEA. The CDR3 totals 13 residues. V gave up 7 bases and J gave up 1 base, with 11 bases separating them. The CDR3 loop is CSALGGSGNTIYF. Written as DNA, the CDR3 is TGCAGCGCCCTTGGGGGATCTGGAAACACCATATATTTT.

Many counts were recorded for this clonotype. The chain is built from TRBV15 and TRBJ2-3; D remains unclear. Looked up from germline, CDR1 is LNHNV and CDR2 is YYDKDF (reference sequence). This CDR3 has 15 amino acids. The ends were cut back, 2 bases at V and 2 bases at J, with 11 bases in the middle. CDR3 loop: CATSRLGQDTDTQYF. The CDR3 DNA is TGTGCCACCAGCAGACTCGGGCAGGACACAGATACGCAGTATTTT.

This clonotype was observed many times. In DNA form, the CDR3 reads TGTGCCAGCAGTTACTCGGACGGGCGTAACTATGGCTACACCTTC. The encoded protein is CASSYSDGRNYGYTF. The J gene is TRBJ1-2, the V gene TRBV6-5, with no clear D. This CDR3 spans 15 amino acids. In germline, CDR1 is MNHEY, CDR2 SVGAGI. V was shortened by 0 bases and J by 1 base, with 9 bases between the two germline ends.